This TCR beta chain came from a study of regulatory T cells in long-lasting Graves disease. Relying on iRepertoire HTBI primers and Arm-PCR of CDR3 regions, the team built TCR beta libraries. TCRdb called the multiplex PCR reads again in MiXCR, with one record for every CDR3 protein. Of roughly 430,000 distinct CDR3 sequences in the sample, 16% were seen once. As to time point: newly diagnosed GD, antithyroid drugs for less than 3 months. Preparation of the TCR library used RNA extracted from PBMCs. The same specimen was also included in a second study, on T cells in Graves' hyperthyroidism and ophthalmopathy. Turning to that study: When the TCR CDR3 underwent first-round RT-PCR, the HTBI primer set was used. Blood also carried most thyroid clonotypes expanded above 0.001. By a 13 V-J model, ophthalmopathy was set apart from stable hyperthyroidism.

The sequencing used peripheral blood mononuclear cells (PBMCs), collected at new diagnosis, from a patient treated with antithyroid drugs. The TCR comes from a woman aged 25 to 39 with Graves disease.

CDR3 sequence reads: CSARLPMAEAFF. DNA for the CDR3: TGCAGTGCCCGGCTCCCGATGGCTGAAGCTTTCTTT. The V call is TRBV20-1, the J call TRBJ1-1; D gene ambiguous. The CDR3 is 12 residues long. In germline, CDR1 is DFQATT, CDR2 SNEGSKA (reference sequence). Trimming took 6 bases from V and 6 from J, leaving 14 bases between them.